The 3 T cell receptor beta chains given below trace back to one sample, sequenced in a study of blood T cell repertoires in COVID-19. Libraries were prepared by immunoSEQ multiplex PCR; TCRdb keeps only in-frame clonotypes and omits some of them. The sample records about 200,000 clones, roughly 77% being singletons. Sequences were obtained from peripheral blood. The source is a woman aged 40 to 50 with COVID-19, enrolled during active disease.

The CDR3 nucleotides are TGTGCCAGCAGCCAACTCTACTCGGACGAGCAGTACTTC. Its protein product is CASSQLYSDEQYF. The rearrangement uses TRBV3-1 (or the pseudogene TRBV3-2) and TRBJ2-7; D is undetermined. The CDR3 extends over 13 amino acids. V lost 2 bases, J lost 5 bases, and 10 bases lay in between. CDR1 LGHDT and CDR2 YNNKEL come from the germline V gene (reference sequence).

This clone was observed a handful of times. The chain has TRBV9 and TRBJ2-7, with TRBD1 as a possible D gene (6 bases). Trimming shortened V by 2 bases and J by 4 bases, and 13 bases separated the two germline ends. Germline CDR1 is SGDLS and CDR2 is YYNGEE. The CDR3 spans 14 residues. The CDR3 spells CASSVWTDPYEQYF. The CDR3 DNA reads TGTGCCAGCAGCGTCTGGACAGATCCATACGAGCAGTACTTC.

The CDR3 DNA sequence: TGTGCCTGGAGTGTAAGCGGGGGCGCGTCAGGGGAGCTGTTTTTT. The encoded protein is CAWSVSGGASGELFF. The chain carries TRBV30 and TRBJ2-2; TRBD2 agrees at 8 bases. V lost 0 bases, J lost 8 bases, and 8 bases stayed unmatched. This CDR3 has 15 amino acids. Germline V gives CDR1 GTSNPN, CDR2 SVGIG (reference sequence).